Detailed here is one T cell receptor beta chain. The antigen remains undetermined. CDR3 length equals 15 residues. The germline V gene has CDR1 MGHRA and CDR2 YSYEKL. Deletions cut 1 base from V and 3 bases from J, with 13 bases between. Time point reported: cycle 4 day 1 (C4D1), after five to seven weeks of nivolumab. Relapses following autologous stem cell transplantation were seen in all patients, with brentuximab vedotin exposure varying. Sequencing used immunoSEQ multiplex PCR; TCRdb keeps in-frame clones, though not all of them. The sample consists of tens of thousands of clones, roughly nine tenths of them appearing once. The sample comes from a study of PD-1 blockade in classical Hodgkin lymphoma. In the study overall: Each patient was given nivolumab 3 mg/kg through a vein every 2 weeks. General study results and limits: Before treatment, complete responders showed about the same diversity as newly diagnosed patients.

Sequenced material: peripheral blood mononuclear cells (PBMCs), taken before the fourth cycle of nivolumab. The chain is built from TRBV4-1 and TRBJ2-7, with a tentative D call TRBD2 (6 bases). The sequence was obtained from a human donor with classical Hodgkin lymphoma. The CDR3 region has the DNA TGCGCCAGCAGCCAAGGGGAGGCCAGAAACTACGAGCAGTACTTC. As protein: CASSQGEARNYEQYF.